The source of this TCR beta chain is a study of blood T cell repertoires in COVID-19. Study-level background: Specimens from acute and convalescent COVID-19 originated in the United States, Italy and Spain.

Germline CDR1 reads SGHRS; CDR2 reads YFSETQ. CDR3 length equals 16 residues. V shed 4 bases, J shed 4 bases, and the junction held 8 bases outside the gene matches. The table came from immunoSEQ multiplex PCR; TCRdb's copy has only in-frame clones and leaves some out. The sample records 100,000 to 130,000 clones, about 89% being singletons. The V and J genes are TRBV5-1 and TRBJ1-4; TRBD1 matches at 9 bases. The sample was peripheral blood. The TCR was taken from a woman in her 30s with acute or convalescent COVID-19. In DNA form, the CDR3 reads TGCGCCAGCAGCCCCCCGACAGGGGGGGTTAATGAAAAACTGTTTTTT. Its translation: CASSPPTGGVNEKLFF.